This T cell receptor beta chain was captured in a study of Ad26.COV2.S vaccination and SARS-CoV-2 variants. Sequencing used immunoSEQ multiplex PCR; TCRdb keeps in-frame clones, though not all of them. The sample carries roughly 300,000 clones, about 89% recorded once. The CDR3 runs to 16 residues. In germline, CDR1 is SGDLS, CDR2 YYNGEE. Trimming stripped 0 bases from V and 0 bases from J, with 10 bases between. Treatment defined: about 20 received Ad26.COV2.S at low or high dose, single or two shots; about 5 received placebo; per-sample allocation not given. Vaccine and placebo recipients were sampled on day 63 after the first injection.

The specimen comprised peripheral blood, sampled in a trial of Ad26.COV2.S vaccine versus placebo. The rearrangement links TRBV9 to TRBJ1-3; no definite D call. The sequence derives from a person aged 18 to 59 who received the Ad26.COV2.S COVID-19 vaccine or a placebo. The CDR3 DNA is TGTGCCAGCAGCGTAGACGGCATGGACTCTGGAAACACCATATATTTT. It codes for CASSVDGMDSGNTIYF.